The 13 T cell receptor beta chains listed next were all sequenced from one sample in a study of blood T cell repertoires in COVID-19. Sequencing was performed with immunoSEQ multiplex PCR; in TCRdb, only in-frame clones are kept and a portion is missing. The sample has around 15,000 clones; about 89% are singletons. Sequencing was done on a sample of peripheral blood. The receptor source for this set is a woman aged 70-85 years in a cohort sampled during active or convalescent COVID-19.

The chain recombines TRBV9 with TRBJ1-2; D unresolved. Trimming left V 0 bases short and J 7 bases short, with 13 bases between. Germline assignment: CDR1 SGDLS and CDR2 YYNGEE. The CDR3 runs to 14 residues. In nucleotides, the CDR3 is TGTGCCAGCAGCGTAGGGTTAACACTAGGTGGCTACACCTTC. It encodes CASSVGLTLGGYTF.

The chain employs TRBV11-2 and TRBJ2-3, with D perhaps TRBD2 (6 bases). Germline values: CDR1 SGHAT, CDR2 FQNNGV. Deletions cut 4 bases from V and 0 bases from J, with 17 bases between. The CDR3 covers 17 residues. The CDR3 sequence is CASSSLYSGTSTDTQYF. Here the CDR3 DNA reads TGTGCCAGCAGCTCCCTCTACTCAGGGACTAGCACAGATACGCAGTATTTT.

The J gene is TRBJ2-5, the V gene TRBV5-4, with TRBD2 matching over 11 bases. V lost 0 bases and J lost 5; bases outside the gene matches: 3. Germline V gene data show CDR1 as SGHNT and CDR2 as YYREEE (reference sequence). CDR3 length: 15 residues. Written as DNA, the CDR3 is TGTGCCAGCAGCTTGGGACTAGCGGGGCGGGAGACCCAGTACTTC. Translated, it gives CASSLGLAGRETQYF.

The rearrangement links TRBV7-2 to TRBJ2-7; 7 positions match TRBD2. CDR1 SGHTA and CDR2 FQGNSA come from the germline V gene. Trimming took 4 bases from V and 4 from J; bases not matched to a gene: 16. CDR3 size: 17 residues. The CDR3 nucleotides read TGTGCCAGCAGCTCCCTCAGTCGGGGCGGGGGAAAGTACGAGCAGTACTTC. It is translated as CASSSLSRGGGKYEQYF. The full variable domain, in which reference TRBV7-2 and TRBJ2-7 provide the parts outside the CDR3, is GAGVSQSPSNKVTEKGKDVELRCDPISGHTALYWYRQSLGQGLEFLIYFQGNSAPDKSGLPSDRFSAERTGGSVSTLTIQRTQQEDSAVYLCASSSLSRGGGKYEQYFGPGTRLTVT.

The gene calls are TRBV18 and TRBJ2-7; D is perhaps TRBD1 (6 bases). This CDR3 has 13 amino acids. Germline values: CDR1 KGHSH, CDR2 LQKENI. Trimming pared 6 bases from V and 1 base from J, leaving 10 bases between. CDR3 in amino acids: CASSGQGSYEQYF. CDR3 in DNA: TGTGCCAGCTCCGGGCAGGGGTCCTACGAGCAGTACTTC.

A few counts support this clone. J is TRBJ1-2 and V is TRBV7-2; D is unresolved. The length of the CDR3 is 15 residues. V lost 3 bases to trimming and J lost 4 bases, with 15 bases between them. CDR1 and CDR2 from the germline V gene are SGHTA and FQGNSA. The CDR3 DNA sequence: TGTGCCAGCAGCTTGGGAGTTTCAGACGTCTATGGCTACACCTTC. Its translation is CASSLGVSDVYGYTF.

The CDR3 region is CASSVTGTGQETQYF. The CDR3 nucleotides read TGTGCCAGCAGCGTGACCGGGACAGGGCAAGAGACCCAGTACTTC. The chain couples TRBV11-3 to TRBJ2-5, with TRBD1 matching 9 bases. The germline V gene encodes CDR1 SGHNT and CDR2 YENEEA. Trimming removed 5 bases from V and 2 bases from J; junction bases left unmatched: 6. The CDR3 runs 15 residues.

The rearrangement links TRBV5-6 to TRBJ1-6, with D tentatively TRBD1 (6 bases). The CDR3 runs 16 residues. V was clipped by 0 bases and J by 5 bases, with 12 bases between them. Looked up from germline, CDR1 is SGHDT and CDR2 is YYEEEE. CDR3 loop: CASSLVGQSNNSPLHF. The CDR3 nucleotides read TGTGCCAGCAGCTTGGTCGGACAGAGTAATAATTCACCCCTCCACTTT.

This clone was counted once. The V and J genes are TRBV5-1 and TRBJ1-1; 8 bases align to TRBD1. The germline V gene has CDR1 SGHRS and CDR2 YFSETQ. The length of the CDR3 is 15 residues. The V segment lost 4 bases and the J segment 4 bases; nucleotides outside the gene matches: 9. Here the CDR3 reads CASSTGQGGSTEAFF. As DNA, the CDR3 is TGCGCCAGCAGCACCGGACAGGGAGGGTCCACTGAAGCTTTCTTT.

The J gene is TRBJ1-2, the V gene TRBV6-1, with 7 bases lining up with TRBD1. The CDR3 loop spans 15 amino acids. Germline V lookup: CDR1 MNHNS, CDR2 SASEGT. V dropped 3 bases and J dropped 0; count of bases not matched to a gene: 4. The CDR3 bases are TGTGCCAGCAGTGATTGGACAGGTTCTAACTATGGCTACACCTTC. Amino acids: CASSDWTGSNYGYTF.

The chain couples TRBV19 to TRBJ1-6; D is undetermined. CDR1 and CDR2 (germline): LNHDA, SQIVND (reference sequence). The V and J ends lost 3 bases and 9 bases respectively, with 6 bases between them. The CDR3 extends over 12 amino acids. The CDR3 spells CASSMTGSPLHF. Written as DNA, the CDR3 is TGTGCCAGTAGTATGACGGGTTCACCCCTCCACTTT.

The chain couples TRBV3-1 (or the pseudogene TRBV3-2) to TRBJ2-1; D not certain. This CDR3 is 15 amino acids long. The germline V and J ends were trimmed by 1 base and 4 bases, with 11 bases remaining between them. The V gene's germline CDR1 is LGHDT and CDR2 YNNKEL (reference sequence). The CDR3 DNA is TGTGCCAGCAGCCAAGCCCACCTCGGGTACAATGAGCAGTTCTTC. It translates to CASSQAHLGYNEQFF.

A single count supports this clone. In DNA form, the CDR3 reads TGTGCCAGCAGCTTGGAATGGGGGCGGCAAGAGACCCAGTACTTC. It yields the protein CASSLEWGRQETQYF. The chain has TRBV5-4 and TRBJ2-5, with D maybe TRBD1 (6 bases). The CDR3 is made up of 15 amino acids. CDR1 is SGHNT, CDR2 YYREEE, per germline (reference sequence). With 0 bases removed from V and 2 bases from J, the gap between germline ends came to 11 bases.